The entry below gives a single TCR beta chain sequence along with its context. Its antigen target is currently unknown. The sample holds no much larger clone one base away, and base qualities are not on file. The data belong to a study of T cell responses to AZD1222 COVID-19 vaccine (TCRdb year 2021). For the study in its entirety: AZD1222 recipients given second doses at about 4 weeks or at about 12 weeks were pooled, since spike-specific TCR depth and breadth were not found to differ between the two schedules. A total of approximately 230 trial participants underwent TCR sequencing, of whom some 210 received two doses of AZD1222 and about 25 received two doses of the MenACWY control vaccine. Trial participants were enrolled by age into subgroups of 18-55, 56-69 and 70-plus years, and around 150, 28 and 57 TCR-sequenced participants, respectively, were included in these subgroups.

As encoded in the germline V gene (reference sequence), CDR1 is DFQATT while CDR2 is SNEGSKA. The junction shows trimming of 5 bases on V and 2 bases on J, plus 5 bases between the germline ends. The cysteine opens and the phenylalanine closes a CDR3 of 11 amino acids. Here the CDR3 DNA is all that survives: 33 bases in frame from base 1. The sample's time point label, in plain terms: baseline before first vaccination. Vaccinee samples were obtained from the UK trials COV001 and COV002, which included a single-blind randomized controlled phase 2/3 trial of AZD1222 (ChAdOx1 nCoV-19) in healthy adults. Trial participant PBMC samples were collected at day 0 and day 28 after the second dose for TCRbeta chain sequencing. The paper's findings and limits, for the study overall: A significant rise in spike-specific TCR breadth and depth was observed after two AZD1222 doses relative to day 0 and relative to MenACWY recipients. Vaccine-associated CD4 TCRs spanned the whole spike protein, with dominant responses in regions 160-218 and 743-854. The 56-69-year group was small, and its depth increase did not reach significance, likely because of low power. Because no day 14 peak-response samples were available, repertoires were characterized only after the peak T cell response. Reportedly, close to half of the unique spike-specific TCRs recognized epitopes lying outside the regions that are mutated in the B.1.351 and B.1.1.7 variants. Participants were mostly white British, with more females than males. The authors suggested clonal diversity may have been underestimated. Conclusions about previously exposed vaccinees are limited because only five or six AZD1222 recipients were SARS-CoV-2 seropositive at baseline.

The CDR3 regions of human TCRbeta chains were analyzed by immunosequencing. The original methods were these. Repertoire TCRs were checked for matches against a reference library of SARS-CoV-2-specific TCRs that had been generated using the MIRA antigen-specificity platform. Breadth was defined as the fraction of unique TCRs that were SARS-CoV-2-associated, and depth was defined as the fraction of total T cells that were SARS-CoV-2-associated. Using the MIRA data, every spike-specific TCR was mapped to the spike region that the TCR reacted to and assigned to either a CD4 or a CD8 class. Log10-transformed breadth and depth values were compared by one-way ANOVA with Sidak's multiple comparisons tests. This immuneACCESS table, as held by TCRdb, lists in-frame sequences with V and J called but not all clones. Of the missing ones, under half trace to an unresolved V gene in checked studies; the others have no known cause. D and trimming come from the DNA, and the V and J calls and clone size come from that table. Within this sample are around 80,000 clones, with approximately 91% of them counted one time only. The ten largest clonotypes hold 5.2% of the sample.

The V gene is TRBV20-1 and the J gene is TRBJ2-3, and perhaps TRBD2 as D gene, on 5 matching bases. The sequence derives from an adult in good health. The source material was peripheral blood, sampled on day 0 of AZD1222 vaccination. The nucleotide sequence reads TGCAGTGCTGACTACACAGATACGCAGTATTTT. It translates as CSADYTDTQYF.